The source of this TCR beta chain is a study of T cell responses to AZD1222 COVID-19 vaccine. Generated by immunoSEQ multiplex PCR, the TCRdb table keeps only in-frame clones and is missing some. Of 95,000 to 150,000 clones in the sample, 80% to 90% were seen once. Trimming cost V 4 bases and J 7 bases, with 11 bases left between them. The CDR3 is 14 amino acids. Germline CDR1 MNHEY, CDR2 SMNVEV (reference sequence). V is TRBV27 and J is TRBJ1-6, with a possible D match to TRBD1 (6 bases). The sample here was peripheral blood, taken on day 0 of AZD1222 vaccination. This TCR derives from an adult in good health. CDR3 coding DNA: TGTGCCAGCAGTTCCCGACAGGCCAATTCACCCCTCCACTTT. Amino acids: CASSSRQANSPLHF.